Listed here is a single T cell receptor (beta chain). Its antigen is undetermined. Data came from immunoSEQ multiplex PCR; TCRdb stores just in-frame clones and leaves some out. This sample has 550,000 to 800,000 clones, with roughly 87% found just once. This specimen belongs to a study of shared clonotypes between healthy human individuals. Looking at the study overall: A donor's plate count was three for CD4 naive and three for CD4 memory; CD8 naive had two and CD8 memory one. Regarding the study as a whole: The rarefaction results pointed to incomplete sorted-subset sequencing despite large depth.

V lost 2 bases and J 2 bases, leaving 16 bases between the germline ends. The CDR3 consists of 16 residues. Germline V gene sequence: CDR1 MDHEN, CDR2 SYDVKM. The clonotype comes from a young man in good health. Some clones in this sample may be carry-over from other donors' samples. The specimen was memory CD8+ T cells from PBMCs. Subset given: CD45RO+ cells pooled with CCR7-negative TemRA cells. V usage is TRBV28 and J usage is TRBJ2-7, with a possible D match to TRBD2 (6 bases). For the CDR3, the DNA is TGTGCCAGCAGTTTAGGGTATGGGGACTTCACCTACGAGCAGTACTTC. This codes for CASSLGYGDFTYEQYF.